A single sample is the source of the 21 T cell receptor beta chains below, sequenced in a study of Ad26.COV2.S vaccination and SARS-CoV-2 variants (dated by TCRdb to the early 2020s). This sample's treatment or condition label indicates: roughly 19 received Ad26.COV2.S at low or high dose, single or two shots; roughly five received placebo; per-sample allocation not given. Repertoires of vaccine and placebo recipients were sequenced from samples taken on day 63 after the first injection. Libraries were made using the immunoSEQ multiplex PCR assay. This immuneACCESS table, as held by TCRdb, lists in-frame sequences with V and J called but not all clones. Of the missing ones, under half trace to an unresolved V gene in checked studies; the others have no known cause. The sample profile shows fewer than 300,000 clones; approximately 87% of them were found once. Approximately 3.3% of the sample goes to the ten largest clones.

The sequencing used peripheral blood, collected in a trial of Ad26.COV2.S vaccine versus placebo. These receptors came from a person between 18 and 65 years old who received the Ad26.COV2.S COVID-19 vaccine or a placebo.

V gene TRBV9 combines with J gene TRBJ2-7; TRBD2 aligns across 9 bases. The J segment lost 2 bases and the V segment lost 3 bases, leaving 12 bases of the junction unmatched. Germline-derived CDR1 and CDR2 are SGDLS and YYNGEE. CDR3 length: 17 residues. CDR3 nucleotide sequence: TGTGCCAGCAGCGGAGAGGCGGGAGGGGGTATGGCCTACGAGCAGTACTTC. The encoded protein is CASSGEAGGGMAYEQYF.

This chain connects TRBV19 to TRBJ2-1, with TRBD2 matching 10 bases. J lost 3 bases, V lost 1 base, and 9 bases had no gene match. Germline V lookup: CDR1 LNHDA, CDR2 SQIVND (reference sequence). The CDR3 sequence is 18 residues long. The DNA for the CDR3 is TGTGCCAGTAGTATAGTCGTTGTACTAGCGGGACACTACAATGAGCAGTTCTTC. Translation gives CASSIVVVLAGHYNEQFF.

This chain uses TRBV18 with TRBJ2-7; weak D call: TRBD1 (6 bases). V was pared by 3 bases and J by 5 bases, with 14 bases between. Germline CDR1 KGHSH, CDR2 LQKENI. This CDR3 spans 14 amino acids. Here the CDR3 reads CASSPSGARNEQYF. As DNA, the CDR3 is TGTGCCAGCTCACCGTCAGGGGCTAGGAACGAGCAGTACTTC. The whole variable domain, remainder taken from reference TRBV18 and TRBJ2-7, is NAGVMQNPRHLVRRRGQEARLRCSPMKGHSHVYWYRQLPEEGLKFMVYLQKENIIDESGMPKERFSAEFPKEGPSILRIQQVVRGDSAAYFCASSPSGARNEQYFGPGTRLTVT.

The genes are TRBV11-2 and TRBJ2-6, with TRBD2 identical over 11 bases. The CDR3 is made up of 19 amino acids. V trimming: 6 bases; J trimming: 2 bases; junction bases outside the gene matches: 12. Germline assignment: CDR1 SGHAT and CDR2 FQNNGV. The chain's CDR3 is CASRPLPSGRTPGANVLTF. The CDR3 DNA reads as TGTGCCAGCAGACCTCTCCCTAGCGGGAGGACCCCTGGGGCCAACGTCCTGACTTTC.

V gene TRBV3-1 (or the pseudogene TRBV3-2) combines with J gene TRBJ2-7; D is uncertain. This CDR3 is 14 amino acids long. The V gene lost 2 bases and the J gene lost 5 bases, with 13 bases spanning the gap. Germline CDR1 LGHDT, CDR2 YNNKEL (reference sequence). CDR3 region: CASSQRPMHHEQYF. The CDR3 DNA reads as TGTGCCAGCAGCCAACGTCCAATGCACCACGAGCAGTACTTC.

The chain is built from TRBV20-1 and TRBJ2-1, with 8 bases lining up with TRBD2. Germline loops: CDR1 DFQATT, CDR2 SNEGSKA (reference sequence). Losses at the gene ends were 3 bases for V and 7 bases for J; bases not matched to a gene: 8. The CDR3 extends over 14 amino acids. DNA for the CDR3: TGCAGTGCTAGTCCAGCGGGAGAATATAATGAGCAGTTCTTC. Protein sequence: CSASPAGEYNEQFF.

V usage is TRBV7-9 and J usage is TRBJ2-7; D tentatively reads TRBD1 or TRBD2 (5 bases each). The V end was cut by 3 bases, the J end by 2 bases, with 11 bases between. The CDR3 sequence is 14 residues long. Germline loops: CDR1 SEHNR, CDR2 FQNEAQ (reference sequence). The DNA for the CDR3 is TGTGCCAGCAGCTTGAGGGGTACCGCCTACGAGCAGTACTTC. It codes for CASSLRGTAYEQYF.

The CDR3 sequence: CSARLASEQFF. The CDR3 DNA follows: TGCAGTGCTAGACTCGCAAGTGAGCAGTTCTTC. The chain employs TRBV20-1 and TRBJ2-1; no clear D gene. In germline, CDR1 is DFQATT, CDR2 SNEGSKA (reference sequence). Trimming shortened V by 2 bases and J by 9 bases, and 8 bases separated the two germline ends. The CDR3 extends over 11 amino acids.

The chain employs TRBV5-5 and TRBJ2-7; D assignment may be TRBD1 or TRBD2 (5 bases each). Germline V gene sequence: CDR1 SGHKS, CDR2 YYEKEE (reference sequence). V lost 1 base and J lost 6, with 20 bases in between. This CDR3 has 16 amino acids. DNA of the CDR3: TGTGCCAGCAGCTTGAGATATGGGGGTAGGGTAAGCGAGCAGTACTTC. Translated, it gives CASSLRYGGRVSEQYF.

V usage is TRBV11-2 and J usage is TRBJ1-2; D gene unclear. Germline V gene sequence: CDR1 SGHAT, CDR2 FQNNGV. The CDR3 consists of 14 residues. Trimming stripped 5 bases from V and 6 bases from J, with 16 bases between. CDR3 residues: CASSMALLGNGYTF. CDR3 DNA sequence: TGTGCCAGCAGCATGGCTCTTCTGGGGAATGGCTACACCTTC.

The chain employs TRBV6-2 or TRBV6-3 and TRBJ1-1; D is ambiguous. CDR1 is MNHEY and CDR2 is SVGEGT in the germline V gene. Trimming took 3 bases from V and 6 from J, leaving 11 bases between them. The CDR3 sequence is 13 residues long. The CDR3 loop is CASSYLRAAEAFF. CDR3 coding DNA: TGTGCCAGCAGTTATTTGAGGGCGGCTGAAGCTTTCTTT.

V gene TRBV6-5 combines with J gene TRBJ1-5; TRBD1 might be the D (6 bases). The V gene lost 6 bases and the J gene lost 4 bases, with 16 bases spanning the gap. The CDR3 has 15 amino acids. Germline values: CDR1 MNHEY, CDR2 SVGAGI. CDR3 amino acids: CASSIDRNGNQPQHF. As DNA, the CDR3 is TGTGCCAGCAGCATCGACAGGAATGGGAATCAGCCCCAGCATTTT.

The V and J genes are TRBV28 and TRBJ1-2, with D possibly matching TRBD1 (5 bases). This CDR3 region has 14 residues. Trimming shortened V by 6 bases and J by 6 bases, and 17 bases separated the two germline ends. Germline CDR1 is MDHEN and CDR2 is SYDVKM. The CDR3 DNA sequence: TGTGCCAGCAGATATTCCGGGGGTAGTCATGGCTACACCTTC. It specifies CASRYSGGSHGYTF.

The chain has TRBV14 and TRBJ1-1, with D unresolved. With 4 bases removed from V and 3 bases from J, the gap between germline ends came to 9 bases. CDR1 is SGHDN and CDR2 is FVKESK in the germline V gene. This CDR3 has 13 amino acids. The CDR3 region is CASSPRPDTEAFF. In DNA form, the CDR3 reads TGTGCCAGCAGCCCCCGGCCGGACACTGAAGCTTTCTTT. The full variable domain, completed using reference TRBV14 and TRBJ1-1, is EAGVTQFPSHSVIEKGQTVTLRCDPISGHDNLYWYRRVMGKEIKFLLHFVKESKQDESGMPNNRFLAERTGGTYSTLKVQPAELEDSGVYFCASSPRPDTEAFFGQGTRLTVV.

CDR3 coding DNA: TGTGCCAGCAGCTTCACAGTGAACACTGAAGCTTTCTTT. Its protein is CASSFTVNTEAFF. V usage is TRBV12-3 or TRBV12-4 and J usage is TRBJ1-1, with D unresolved. This CDR3 spans 13 amino acids. V lost 6 bases to trimming and J lost 0 bases, with 8 bases between them.

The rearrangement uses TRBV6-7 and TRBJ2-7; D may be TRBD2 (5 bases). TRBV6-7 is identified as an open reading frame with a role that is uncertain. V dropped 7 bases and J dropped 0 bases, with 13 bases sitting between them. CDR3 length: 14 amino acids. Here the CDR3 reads CASMGEGSSYEQYF. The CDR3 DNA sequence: TGTGCCAGCATGGGAGAGGGAAGCTCCTACGAGCAGTACTTC.

CDR3 sequence: CASSQIQVNYGYTF. The CDR3, as DNA: TGTGCCAGCAGCCAGATACAGGTTAACTATGGCTACACCTTC. The chain employs TRBV4-2 and TRBJ1-2; TRBD1 might be the D (5 bases). V lost 3 bases, J lost 1 base, and 9 bases lay in between. The germline CDR1 and CDR2 sequences are LGHNA and YNFKEQ. This CDR3 is 14 amino acids long.

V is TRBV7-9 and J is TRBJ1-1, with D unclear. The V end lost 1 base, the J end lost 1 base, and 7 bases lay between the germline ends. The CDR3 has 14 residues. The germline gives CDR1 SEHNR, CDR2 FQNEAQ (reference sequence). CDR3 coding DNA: TGTGCCAGCAGCTTAGGGGCGGCGAACACTGAAGCTTTCTTT. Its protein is CASSLGAANTEAFF.

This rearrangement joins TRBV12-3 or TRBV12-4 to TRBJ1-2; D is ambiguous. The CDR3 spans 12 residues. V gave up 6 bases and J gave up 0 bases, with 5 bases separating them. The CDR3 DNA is TGTGCCAGCAGGGGCGCTAACTATGGCTACACCTTC. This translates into CASRGANYGYTF.

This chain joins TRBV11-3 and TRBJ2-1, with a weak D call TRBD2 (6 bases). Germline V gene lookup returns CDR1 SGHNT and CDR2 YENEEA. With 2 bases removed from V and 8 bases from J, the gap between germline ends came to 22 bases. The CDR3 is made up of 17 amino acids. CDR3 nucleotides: TGTGCCAGCAGCTTAAGGAGCGGGCAGGGCCTTACTTATGAGCAGTTCTTC. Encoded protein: CASSLRSGQGLTYEQFF.

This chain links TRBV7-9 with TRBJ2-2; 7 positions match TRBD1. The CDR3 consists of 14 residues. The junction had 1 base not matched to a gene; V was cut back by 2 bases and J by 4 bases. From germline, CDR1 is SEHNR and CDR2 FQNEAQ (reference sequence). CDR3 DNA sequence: TGTGCCAGCAGCTTAAACAGGGGCACCGGGGAGCTGTTTTTT. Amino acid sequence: CASSLNRGTGELFF.